The 6 T cell receptor beta chains reported below all come from one sample, sequenced in a study of T-cell memory formation after mild COVID-19. A single record per CDR3 protein comes from TCRdb applying MiXCR to the 5' RACE reads. This table holds a few hundred thousand distinct CDR3 sequences, around a quarter found once. The sample consisted of PBMCs or a T cell subset sorted from them (not recorded which). The receptors come from an adult woman who had mild COVID-19 (a few samples of this study predate the infection). Cell type and time point are not known.

The chain couples TRBV18 to TRBJ2-5, with D tentatively TRBD1 (6 bases). The CDR3 is 15 amino acids. Per the germline V gene, CDR1 is KGHSH and CDR2 is LQKENI. V lost 2 bases to trimming and J lost 5 bases, with 15 bases between them. CDR3 sequence reads: CASSPFSGDVETQYF. DNA for the CDR3: TGTGCCAGCTCACCATTCTCAGGGGATGTGGAGACCCAGTACTTC. Variable domain in full (rest from reference TRBV18 and TRBJ2-5): NAGVMQNPRHLVRRRGQEARLRCSPMKGHSHVYWYRQLPEEGLKFMVYLQKENIIDESGMPKERFSAEFPKEGPSILRIQQVVRGDSAAYFCASSPFSGDVETQYFGPGTRLLVL.

The sample holds a few counts of this clonotype. The chain carries TRBV12-3 or TRBV12-4 and TRBJ2-1; D gene uncertain. The V end was cut by 4 bases, the J end by 11 bases, with 9 bases between. This CDR3 contains 11 residues. CDR3 region: CASSSAPKQFF. As DNA, the CDR3 is TGTGCCAGCAGTTCGGCCCCTAAGCAGTTCTTC.

This clonotype was observed a few times. The chain carries TRBV11-2 and TRBJ2-1; 9 bases map to TRBD2. Looked up from germline, CDR1 is SGHAT and CDR2 is FQNNGV. The CDR3 length is 17 residues. The V gene end was trimmed by 1 base and the J gene end by 4 bases; junction bases not matched to a gene: 8. CDR3 bases: TGTGCCAGCAGCTTAGGGGTGGCGGGGGGGCCGTACAATGAGCAGTTCTTC. Translated, it gives CASSLGVAGGPYNEQFF.

This chain connects TRBV6-5 to TRBJ1-1; no clear D. CDR3 length: 15 amino acids. CDR1 MNHEY and CDR2 SVGAGI come from the germline V gene. V lost 0 bases, J lost 0 bases, and 8 bases lay in between. CDR3 in amino acids: CASSYSRRMNTEAFF. CDR3 sequence (DNA): TGTGCCAGCAGTTACTCCCGGAGAATGAACACTGAAGCTTTCTTT.

This clonotype was detected once. The rearrangement uses TRBV9 and TRBJ1-2, with TRBD1 as a possible D gene (6 bases). Germline assignment: CDR1 SGDLS and CDR2 YYNGEE. This CDR3 spans 20 amino acids. Trimming took 0 bases from V and 3 from J, leaving 27 bases between them. CDR3 sequence reads: CASSVGKLQAFHHRDYGYTF. CDR3 nucleotide sequence: TGTGCCAGCAGCGTAGGCAAGCTACAGGCCTTCCACCACAGGGACTATGGCTACACCTTC.

The chain has TRBV7-9 and TRBJ2-3; TRBD2 is a possible D gene (5 bases). The CDR3 spans 15 residues. Germline CDR1 reads SEHNR; CDR2 reads FQNEAQ (reference sequence). Trimming removed 1 base at V and 2 bases at J, with 10 bases between. The chain's CDR3 is CASSLDPSPTDTQYF. The CDR3 DNA reads TGTGCCAGCAGCTTAGATCCTAGCCCCACAGATACGCAGTATTTT.